This note documents a single T cell receptor (beta chain) sequence. The antigen is undetermined. It is unclear where the CDR3 begins or ends on the DNA, so no DNA is shown, and the CDR3 is as TCRdb lists it. The sample belongs to a study of identical twins. Overall study results and limits: While abundant cord blood beta clonotypes carried fewer insertions, memory repertoires showed no such pattern. Twin-shared out-of-frame alpha sequences were enriched for low generation probability. Cross-sectional statistics underpinned the conclusions; the same donors were not followed.

Template switching (which added a universal primer site) was used, and cDNA carried unique molecular identifiers. Via MiXCR, TCRdb re-called the 5' RACE reads, giving one row per CDR3 protein. The sample lists roughly 1.6 million distinct CDR3 sequences, more than 30% seen once, with approximately 0.29% in the top ten. The length of the CDR3 is 17 amino acids, counting both ends. This clonotype was sampled from a newborn girl in good health. The sequenced material came from cord blood. The rearrangement joins TRBV21-1 to TRBJ1-1; whether TRBD1, the table's D call, matches the DNA was not checked. TRBV21-1 is tagged as a pseudogene. CDR3: CASSTNLPGYRCTEAFF.